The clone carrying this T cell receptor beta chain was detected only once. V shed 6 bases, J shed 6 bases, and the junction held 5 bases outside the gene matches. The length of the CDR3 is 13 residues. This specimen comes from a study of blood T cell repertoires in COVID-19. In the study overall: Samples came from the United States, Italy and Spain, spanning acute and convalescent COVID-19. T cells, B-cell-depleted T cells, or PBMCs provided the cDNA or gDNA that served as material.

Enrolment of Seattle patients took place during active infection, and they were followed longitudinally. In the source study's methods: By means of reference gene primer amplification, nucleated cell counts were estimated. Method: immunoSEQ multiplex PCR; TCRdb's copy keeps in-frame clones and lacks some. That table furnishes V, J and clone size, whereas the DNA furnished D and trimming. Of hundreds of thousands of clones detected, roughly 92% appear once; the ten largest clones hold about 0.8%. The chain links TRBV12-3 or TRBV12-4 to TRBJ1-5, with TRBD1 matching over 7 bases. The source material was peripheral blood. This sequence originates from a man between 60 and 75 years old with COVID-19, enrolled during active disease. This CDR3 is CASRGRGTQPQHF. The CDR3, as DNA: TGTGCCAGCAGAGGCAGGGGGACTCAGCCCCAGCATTTT.